The 29 T cell receptor beta chains in this list originate from one sample, sequenced in a study of CD8+ T cells in alopecia areata. Following extraction, RNA underwent reverse transcription to cDNA, which served as the sequencing template. Only in-frame clones appear in the TCRdb table, and some are missing; sequencing was by immunoSEQ multiplex PCR. The sample carries more than 130,000 clones, about four fifths recorded once. Regarding treatment: oral pan-JAK inhibitor, 5-10 mg twice daily. Sequences were derived from CD8+ T cells sorted from blood, sampled at week 4, from a patient treated with tofacitinib. The receptors were gathered from a human donor with alopecia areata.

Here the CDR3 reads CASSEDSSGGHNEQFF. The CDR3 nucleotides read TGTGCCAGCAGCGAGGATTCTAGCGGGGGCCACAATGAGCAGTTCTTC. The rearrangement uses TRBV7-6 and TRBJ2-1; 10 bases line up with TRBD2. Per the germline V gene, CDR1 is SGHVS and CDR2 is FNYEAQ. V lost 5 bases and J lost 5; bases outside the gene matches: 9. The CDR3 has 16 residues.

The chain links TRBV4-1 to TRBJ2-5, with D tentatively TRBD1 or TRBD2 (6 bases each). The J call is doubtful: the DNA matches TRBJ2-7 better. The CDR3 extends over 17 amino acids. Germline V gives CDR1 MGHRA, CDR2 YSYEKL. The CDR3 is CASSQAPVGGAGYEQYF. The CDR3 nucleotides are TGCGCCAGCAGCCAAGCCCCCGTGGGGGGCGCAGGCTACGAGCAGTACTTC.

This sequence joins TRBV4-3 and TRBJ2-5; D is undetermined. V lost 1 base and J lost 2, with 11 bases in between. The germline CDR1 and CDR2 sequences are LGHNA and YSLEER. The CDR3 has 15 residues. CDR3 loop: CASSQGIGVQETQYF. The CDR3 DNA is TGCGCCAGCAGCCAAGGAATAGGAGTGCAAGAGACCCAGTACTTC.

In its sample, this clone was seen once. This chain uses TRBV7-9 with TRBJ2-7; 7 nucleotides agree with TRBD1. The germline CDR1 and CDR2 sequences are SEHNR and FQNEAQ (reference sequence). The CDR3 loop spans 13 amino acids. J was trimmed by 6 bases and V by 1 base; bases with no gene match: 3. The CDR3 bases are TGTGCCAGCAGCTTAGTAACAGGGGCCGAGCAGTACTTC. Protein sequence: CASSLVTGAEQYF.

CDR3 nucleotide sequence: TGTGCCTGCGGAGCGACCTACGAGCAGTACTTC. Its protein product is CACGATYEQYF. V and J are TRBV19 and TRBJ2-7; D is unclear. This CDR3 has 11 amino acids. The V and J ends lost 11 bases and 2 bases respectively, with 10 bases between them. Germline CDR1 reads LNHDA; CDR2 reads SQIVND (reference sequence).

The chain is built from TRBV29-1 and TRBJ2-7, with 7 bases aligning to TRBD1. Germline V gives CDR1 SQVTM, CDR2 ANQGSEA. V dropped 4 bases and J dropped 6; count of bases not matched to a gene: 12. There are 14 residues in the CDR3. The DNA for the CDR3 is TGCAGCGTTGTTTTGGATACAGGGGCAGGCGAGCAGTACTTC. It is translated as CSVVLDTGAGEQYF.

CDR3 sequence: CASSVASERGGNSFHEQFF. In DNA form, the CDR3 reads TGTGCCAGCAGCGTAGCTTCGGAGCGGGGGGGCAACTCTTTCCATGAGCAGTTCTTC. The rearrangement uses TRBV9 and TRBJ2-1, with TRBD2 identical over 10 bases. The CDR3 consists of 19 residues. V lost 0 bases and J lost 8; bases outside the gene matches: 17. CDR1 and CDR2 from the germline V gene are SGDLS and YYNGEE.

The chain carries TRBV6-5 and TRBJ2-3; a weak D match, TRBD2 (7 bases). Per germline, CDR1 MNHEY and CDR2 SVGAGI. The CDR3 runs 15 residues. V gave up 10 bases and J gave up 5 bases, with 22 bases separating them. CDR3 in amino acids: CATLPSGGLGDTQYF. In DNA form, the CDR3 reads TGTGCCACCCTTCCCTCCGGGGGGCTCGGAGATACGCAGTATTTT.

The chain has TRBV7-9 and TRBJ2-1; D not resolved. Germline CDR1 is SEHNR and CDR2 is FQNEAQ (reference sequence). The V gene lost 3 bases and the J gene lost 0 bases, with 9 bases spanning the gap. The CDR3 contains 15 residues. The CDR3 region is CASSLNPSSYNEQFF. The CDR3 region has the DNA TGTGCCAGCAGCTTGAACCCGAGCTCCTACAATGAGCAGTTCTTC. The full variable domain, with the rest looked up from reference TRBV7-9 and TRBJ2-1, is DTGVSQNPRHKITKRGQNVTFRCDPISEHNRLYWYRQTLGQGPEFLTYFQNEAQLEKSRLLSDRFSAERPKGSFSTLEIQRTEQGDSAMYLCASSLNPSSYNEQFFGPGTRLTVL.

This rearrangement joins TRBV4-2 to TRBJ2-7, with D perhaps matching TRBD1 (5 bases). The V and J ends lost 0 bases and 1 base respectively, with 7 bases between them. The CDR3 length is 14 residues. CDR1 is LGHNA, CDR2 YNFKEQ, per germline. CDR3 protein: CASSQEGQSYEQYF. CDR3 bases: TGTGCCAGCAGCCAAGAAGGACAATCCTACGAGCAGTACTTC.

This clone has only one observation. V and J are TRBV25-1 and TRBJ2-5; D may be TRBD2 (6 bases). Trimming stripped 3 bases from V and 2 bases from J, with 13 bases between. The CDR3 length is 15 residues. The germline V gene encodes CDR1 MGHDK and CDR2 SYGVNS. The CDR3 region has the DNA TGTGCCAGCAGTGAGCGGCGGGATGATCAAGAGACCCAGTACTTC. It translates to CASSERRDDQETQYF.

V and J are TRBV6-5 and TRBJ2-7; TRBD1 matches 8 bases. Germline V lookup: CDR1 MNHEY, CDR2 SVGAGI. The junction had 1 base not matched to a gene; V was cut back by 0 bases and J by 3 bases. The length of the CDR3 is 14 residues. This chain's CDR3 is CASSYSDRGYEQYF. CDR3 nucleotides: TGTGCCAGCAGTTACTCCGACAGGGGCTACGAGCAGTACTTC.

In this sample, this clone turned up a few times. This chain uses TRBV23-1 with TRBJ2-7, with D perhaps given as TRBD1 or TRBD2 (5 bases each). TRBV23-1 counts as an open reading frame of uncertain function. The CDR3 totals 12 residues. The V gene lost 6 bases and the J gene lost 6 bases, with 12 bases spanning the gap. The CDR3 DNA is TGCGCCAGCAGCCGGGGACGATGCGAGCAGTACTTC. Residues: CASSRGRCEQYF.

This rearrangement joins TRBV5-1 to TRBJ1-1, with unresolved D. Deletions cut 1 base from V and 0 bases from J, with 13 bases between. This CDR3 spans 16 amino acids. The germline V gene encodes CDR1 SGHRS and CDR2 YFSETQ. In DNA, the CDR3 is TGCGCCAGCAGCTTGTCTCGAGCCCCTCTGAACACTGAAGCTTTCTTT. Protein: CASSLSRAPLNTEAFF.

The chain has TRBV7-8 and TRBJ2-3; D may be TRBD1 (7 bases). The V gene's germline CDR1 is SGHVS and CDR2 FQNEAQ. Trimming removed 8 bases at V and 5 bases at J, with 11 bases between. This CDR3 contains 12 residues. The CDR3 sequence: CASLQGGDTQYF. CDR3 coding DNA: TGTGCCAGCCTTCAGGGGGGAGATACGCAGTATTTT.

The chain recombines TRBV7-9 with TRBJ2-3, with a possible D match to TRBD2 (6 bases). The CDR3 is made up of 13 amino acids. In germline, CDR1 is SEHNR, CDR2 FQNEAQ (reference sequence). V lost 8 bases and J 4 bases, leaving 13 bases between the germline ends. As DNA, the CDR3 is TGTGCCAGCGAGGAGGGAAACCCAGATACGCAGTATTTT. Amino acids: CASEEGNPDTQYF.

This sequence joins TRBV4-1 and TRBJ2-7; TRBD2 aligns across 10 bases. With V trimmed by 2 bases and J by 2 bases, 0 bases remained unmatched. Germline V CDR1 and CDR2: MGHRA, YSYEKL. The CDR3 is 14 residues long. The DNA for the CDR3 is TGCGCCAGCAGCCAACTAGCGGGGGCCTACGAGCAGTACTTC. Translating gives CASSQLAGAYEQYF.

This chain uses TRBV7-9 with TRBJ1-2; possible D gene TRBD1, 5 bases. Trimming stripped 4 bases from V and 4 bases from J, with 13 bases between. Germline values: CDR1 SEHNR, CDR2 FQNEAQ (reference sequence). The CDR3 totals 14 residues. The CDR3 sequence is CASSSGTSGYGYTF. DNA of the CDR3: TGTGCCAGCAGCTCAGGGACGTCGGGCTATGGCTACACCTTC.

The rearrangement joins TRBV27 to TRBJ1-1; D is unclear. The germline CDR1 and CDR2 sequences are MNHEY and SMNVEV (reference sequence). The CDR3 covers 15 residues. V lost 6 bases and J lost 2, with 16 bases in between. The CDR3 coding sequence is TGTGCCAGCAGCTTAAACCTACATATCAACACTGAAGCTTTCTTT. Its translation: CASSLNLHINTEAFF.

The chain is built from TRBV5-1 and TRBJ2-5; 8 bases map to TRBD1. V trimming: 1 base; J trimming: 5 bases; junction bases outside the gene matches: 7. The CDR3 is 15 amino acids. Germline CDR1 and CDR2: SGHRS and YFSETQ. The CDR3: CASSLRPGGMETQYF. CDR3 in DNA: TGCGCCAGCAGCTTGAGGCCAGGGGGCATGGAGACCCAGTACTTC.

The genes are TRBV4-1 and TRBJ2-5, with D perhaps being TRBD1 or TRBD2 (5 bases each). V gave up 0 bases and J gave up 5 bases, with 13 bases separating them. The CDR3 spans 15 residues. The germline gives CDR1 MGHRA, CDR2 YSYEKL. The chain's CDR3 is CASSQEAGSRETQYF. The CDR3 bases are TGCGCCAGCAGCCAAGAGGCAGGGAGTCGTGAGACCCAGTACTTC.

V is TRBV13 and J is TRBJ2-7; D is possibly TRBD1 or TRBD2 (5 bases each). The CDR3 length is 15 residues. V lost 3 bases and J 2 bases, leaving 14 bases between the germline ends. From germline, CDR1 is PRHDT and CDR2 FYEKMQ (reference sequence). This chain's CDR3 is CASSFSGTPTYEQYF. CDR3 in DNA: TGTGCCAGCAGCTTCTCCGGGACCCCAACCTACGAGCAGTACTTC.

This chain connects TRBV11-2 to TRBJ2-7; tentatively, D is TRBD2 (6 bases). V was clipped by 4 bases and J by 1 base, with 8 bases between them. This CDR3 has 13 residues. The germline CDR1 and CDR2 sequences are SGHAT and FQNNGV. In DNA form, the CDR3 reads TGTGCCAGCAGCTCGGGGGATTCCTACGAGCAGTACTTC. Protein product: CASSSGDSYEQYF. Based on the CDR3 plus reference TRBV11-2 and TRBJ2-7, the full variable domain is EAGVAQSPRYKIIEKRQSVAFWCNPISGHATLYWYQQILGQGPKLLIQFQNNGVVDDSQLPKDRFSAERLKGVDSTLKIQPAKLEDSAVYLCASSSGDSYEQYFGPGTRLTVT.

The chain employs TRBV29-1 and TRBJ2-3; 13 bases align to TRBD2. The CDR3 is 19 amino acids. With V trimmed by 8 bases and J by 0 bases, 17 bases remained unmatched. Germline CDR1 SQVTM, CDR2 ANQGSEA. CDR3: CSTHDTPGLAGFSTDTQYF. CDR3 nucleotide sequence: TGCAGCACCCACGATACTCCGGGACTAGCGGGATTCAGCACAGATACGCAGTATTTT.

The chain uses TRBV6-1 and TRBJ2-7; D remains ambiguous. Germline assignment: CDR1 MNHNS and CDR2 SASEGT. The germline V and J ends were trimmed by 0 bases and 2 bases, with 5 bases remaining between them. The CDR3 runs to 13 residues. Here the CDR3 reads CASSEARPYEQYF. In DNA form, the CDR3 reads TGTGCCAGCAGTGAAGCGCGGCCCTACGAGCAGTACTTC.

The V call is TRBV19, the J call TRBJ1-2, with D perhaps matching TRBD1 (5 bases). V lost 5 bases and J lost 8, with 18 bases in between. There are 14 residues in the CDR3. Germline CDR1 and CDR2: LNHDA and SQIVND (reference sequence). The CDR3 here is CASSGNRDLKGYTF. CDR3 nucleotides: TGTGCCAGTAGTGGAAACCGGGACTTAAAAGGCTACACCTTC.

The CDR3 reads CASSRGQGRETQYF. The CDR3, as DNA: TGTGCCAGCTCACGGGGACAGGGAAGAGAGACCCAGTACTTC. The J gene is TRBJ2-5, the V gene TRBV18; 9 bases fit TRBD1. The germline CDR1 and CDR2 sequences are KGHSH and LQKENI. V gave up 4 bases and J gave up 4 bases; unmatched junction bases: 4. CDR3 length: 14 amino acids.

This clone was seen a handful of times. The chain is built from TRBV10-3 and TRBJ2-7; 11 bases are shared with TRBD1. CDR3 length: 15 amino acids. Trimming removed 5 bases from V and 2 bases from J; junction bases left unmatched: 5. Germline V gives CDR1 ENHRY, CDR2 SYGVKD. CDR3 loop: CAISTPGQGAYEQYF. The CDR3 DNA reads TGTGCCATCAGTACACCGGGACAGGGGGCCTACGAGCAGTACTTC.

This chain uses TRBV4-3 with TRBJ2-3; tentative D call: TRBD2 (5 bases). In germline, CDR1 is LGHNA, CDR2 YSLEER. Between the trimmed V and J ends, which lost 5 bases and 1 base, there was a span of 13 bases. The CDR3 runs to 15 residues. The CDR3 reads CASSNRGAGTDTQYF. Written as DNA, the CDR3 is TGCGCCAGCAGCAACCGGGGAGCGGGCACAGATACGCAGTATTTT.